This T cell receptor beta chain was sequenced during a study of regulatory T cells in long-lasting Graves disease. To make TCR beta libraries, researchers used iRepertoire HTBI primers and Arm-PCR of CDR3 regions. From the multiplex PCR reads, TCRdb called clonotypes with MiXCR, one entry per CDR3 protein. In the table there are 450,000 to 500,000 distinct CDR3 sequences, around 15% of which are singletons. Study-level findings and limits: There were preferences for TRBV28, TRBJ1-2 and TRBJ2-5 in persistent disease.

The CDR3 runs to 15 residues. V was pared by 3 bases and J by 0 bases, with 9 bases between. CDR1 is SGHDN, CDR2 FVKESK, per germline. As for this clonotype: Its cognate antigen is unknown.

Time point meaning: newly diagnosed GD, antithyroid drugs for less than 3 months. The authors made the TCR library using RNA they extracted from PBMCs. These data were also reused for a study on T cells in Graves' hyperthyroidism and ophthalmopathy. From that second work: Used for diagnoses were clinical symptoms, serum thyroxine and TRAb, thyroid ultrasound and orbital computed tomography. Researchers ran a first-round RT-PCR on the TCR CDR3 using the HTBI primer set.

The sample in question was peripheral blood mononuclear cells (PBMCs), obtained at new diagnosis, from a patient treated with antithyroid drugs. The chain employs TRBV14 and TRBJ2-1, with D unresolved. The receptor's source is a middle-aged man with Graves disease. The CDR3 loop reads CASSHGLLSYNEQFF. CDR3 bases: TGTGCCAGCAGCCATGGTCTCCTCTCCTACAATGAGCAGTTCTTC.